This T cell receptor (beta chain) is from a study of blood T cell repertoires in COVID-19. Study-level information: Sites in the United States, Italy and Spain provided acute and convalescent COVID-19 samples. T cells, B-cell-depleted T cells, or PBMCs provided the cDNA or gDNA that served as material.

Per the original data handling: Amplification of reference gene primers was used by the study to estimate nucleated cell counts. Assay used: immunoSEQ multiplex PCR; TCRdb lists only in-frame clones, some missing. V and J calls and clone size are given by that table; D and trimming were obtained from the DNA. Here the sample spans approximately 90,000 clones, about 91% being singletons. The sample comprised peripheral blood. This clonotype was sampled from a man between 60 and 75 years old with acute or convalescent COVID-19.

CDR3 nucleotides: TGTGCCAGCAGTTCTACAGGATTCACGTTGGGATCACCCCTCCACTTT. Translation: CASSSTGFTLGSPLHF. The rearrangement links TRBV6-2 or TRBV6-3 to TRBJ1-6, with a possible D match to TRBD1 (5 bases). The V end lost 4 bases, the J end lost 10 bases, and 20 bases lay between the germline ends. The germline V gene encodes CDR1 MNHEY and CDR2 SVGEGT. This CDR3 contains 16 residues.